This T cell receptor beta chain emerged from a study of T cells in localized non-small cell lung cancer. Worth noting for this clone: Its antigen is unidentified.

Libraries were prepared by immunoSEQ multiplex PCR; TCRdb keeps only in-frame clonotypes and omits some of them. The repertoire holds 100,000 to 150,000 clones, 80% to 90% seen once, with over 1.5% in the top ten. Trimming took off 6 bases at V and 2 bases at J, with 9 bases between the two ends. The V gene's germline CDR1 is MNHNY and CDR2 SVGAGI (reference sequence). CDR3 length equals 13 residues. Findings and limits, study-wide: As only one tumor region underwent sequencing, heterogeneity remains possible. Researchers found a median about 53 of the top 100 tumor clones in adjacent lung.

The genes are TRBV6-6 and TRBJ2-3; TRBD2 is a possible D gene (5 bases). The source of this sequence is a female donor of 60 years or more with stage I lung adenocarcinoma. The material sequenced was peripheral blood, taken before any cancer treatment. For the CDR3, the DNA is TGTGCCAGCAGGGACTCAAACACAGATACGCAGTATTTT. This encodes CASRDSNTDTQYF.